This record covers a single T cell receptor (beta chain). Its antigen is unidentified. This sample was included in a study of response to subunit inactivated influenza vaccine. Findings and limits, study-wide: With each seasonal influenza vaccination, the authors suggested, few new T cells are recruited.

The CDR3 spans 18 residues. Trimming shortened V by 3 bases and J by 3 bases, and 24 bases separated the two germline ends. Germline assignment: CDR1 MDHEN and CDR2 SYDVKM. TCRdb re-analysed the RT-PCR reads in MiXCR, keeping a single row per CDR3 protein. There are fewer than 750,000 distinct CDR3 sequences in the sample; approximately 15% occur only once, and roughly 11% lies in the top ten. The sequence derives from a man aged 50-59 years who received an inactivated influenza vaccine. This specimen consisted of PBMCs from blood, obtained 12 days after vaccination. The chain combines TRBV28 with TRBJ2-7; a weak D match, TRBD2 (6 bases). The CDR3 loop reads CASSFLRLRRAGSYEQYF. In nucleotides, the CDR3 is TGTGCCAGCAGTTTCCTACGGCTCAGGAGGGCCGGAAGCTACGAGCAGTACTTC. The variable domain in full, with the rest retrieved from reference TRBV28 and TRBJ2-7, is DVKVTQSSRYLVKRTGEKVFLECVQDMDHENMFWYRQDPGLGLRLIYFSYDVKMKEKGDIPEGYSVSREKKERFSLILESASTNQTSMYLCASSFLRLRRAGSYEQYFGPGTRLTVT.